This record looks at one T cell receptor (beta chain) sequence and its context. Its antigen is not known. V shed 2 bases, J shed 5 bases, and the junction held 1 base outside the gene matches. The CDR3 totals 14 residues. Germline V gene lookup returns CDR1 SGHDT and CDR2 YYEEEE. This specimen comes from a study of T cell responses to AZD1222 COVID-19 vaccine. Libraries were prepared by immunoSEQ multiplex PCR; TCRdb keeps only in-frame clonotypes and omits some of them. The data show tens of thousands of clones, with 70% to 90% seen just once and about 13% held by the top ten. General study results and limits: Donors were largely white British and mainly female; clonal diversity was possibly underestimated. Vaccine-related CD4 TCRs covered spike, predominating at 160-218 and 743-854.

The chain carries TRBV5-6 and TRBJ1-5, with 10 bases identical to TRBD1. The starting material was peripheral blood, obtained on day 0 of AZD1222 vaccination. The clonotype originates from an adult in good health. CDR3 region: CASSFGTGDQPQHF. The DNA of the CDR3 is TGTGCCAGCAGCTTCGGGACAGGGGATCAGCCCCAGCATTTT.